The next 12 T cell receptor beta chains were all read from a single sample in a study of identical twins. Each CDR3 protein gets one entry after TCRdb re-called the 5' RACE reads with MiXCR. The sample shows just under 550,000 distinct CDR3 sequences, roughly 15% of them seen only once. These data are also associated with another study on yellow fever vaccine responses in identical twins.

Sequencing used CD4+ T cells sorted from blood. The receptors were sampled from a young woman in good health.

This clonotype was seen only a few times. V usage is TRBV7-3 and J usage is TRBJ2-1, with D perhaps TRBD1 (6 bases). This CDR3 spans 15 amino acids. V was cut by 6 bases and J by 2 bases, with 14 bases left in between. In germline, CDR1 is SGHTA, CDR2 FQGTGA. CDR3 DNA: TGTGCCAGCAGTGCGAGGGACACCACCTACAATGAGCAGTTCTTC. Its protein product is CASSARDTTYNEQFF.

This clonotype was counted between two and nine times. This rearrangement joins TRBV6-1 to TRBJ2-3, with D tentatively TRBD1 (5 bases). Germline V gene lookup returns CDR1 MNHNS and CDR2 SASEGT. This CDR3 comprises 18 residues. V lost 6 bases and J 2 bases, leaving 24 bases between the germline ends. The chain's CDR3 is CASSPFVGIGAPTDTQYF. CDR3 DNA: TGTGCCAGCAGCCCCTTCGTGGGTATAGGGGCCCCCACAGATACGCAGTATTTT.

The genes are TRBV15 and TRBJ2-1; 15 bases are shared with TRBD2. With 0 bases clipped from V and 4 bases from J, the junction kept 10 bases outside the gene matches. This CDR3 contains 20 residues. In germline, CDR1 is LNHNV, CDR2 YYDKDF (reference sequence). Here the CDR3 reads CATSREGLAGGPGKYNEQFF. The CDR3 coding sequence is TGTGCCACCAGCAGAGAAGGACTAGCGGGAGGGCCGGGGAAGTACAATGAGCAGTTCTTC. The full variable domain, with the rest looked up from reference TRBV15 and TRBJ2-1, is DAMVIQNPRYQVTQFGKPVTLSCSQTLNHNVMYWYQQKSSQAPKLLFHYYDKDFNNEADTPDNFQSRRPNTSFCFLDIRSPGLGDTAMYLCATSREGLAGGPGKYNEQFFGPGTRLTVL.

This clonotype appeared many times. V gene TRBV20-1 combines with J gene TRBJ2-1; 7 positions match TRBD2. CDR1 DFQATT and CDR2 SNEGSKA come from the germline V gene (reference sequence). Trimming took 5 bases from V and 8 from J; bases not matched to a gene: 6. There are 12 residues in the CDR3. The DNA for the CDR3 is TGCAGTGCTGGAGGACTAGACGATGAGCAGTTCTTC. This gives the protein CSAGGLDDEQFF.

The chain is built from TRBV10-3 and TRBJ2-2; D not certain. Germline values: CDR1 ENHRY, CDR2 SYGVKD. Trimming pared 2 bases from V and 7 bases from J, leaving 2 bases between. This CDR3 has 11 amino acids. The CDR3 sequence is CAISEDGELFF. The CDR3 nucleotides are TGTGCCATCAGTGAGGACGGGGAGCTGTTTTTT.

This clonotype has more than one count but fewer than ten. The chain combines TRBV7-2 with TRBJ2-7, with D possibly being TRBD1 (6 bases). Germline V CDR1 and CDR2: SGHTA, FQGNSA. V lost 1 base and J lost 2, with 12 bases in between. CDR3 size: 15 residues. The CDR3 spells CASSLDSRTAYEQYV. In DNA, the CDR3 is TGTGCCAGCAGCTTAGATTCGAGGACAGCCTACGAGCAGTACGTC.

This clonotype occurred a few times. The genes are TRBV12-3 or TRBV12-4 and TRBJ1-2; D is uncertain. The V end was cut by 7 bases, the J end by 2 bases, with 11 bases between. This CDR3 region has 13 residues. The CDR3 protein is CASTRERNYGYTF. In DNA form, the CDR3 reads TGTGCCAGCACCCGGGAACGGAACTATGGCTACACCTTC.

The table lists this clonotype with a few counts. The rearrangement links TRBV5-1 to TRBJ2-7, with D tentatively TRBD1 or TRBD2 (5 bases each). This CDR3 region has 16 residues. V gave up 4 bases and J gave up 0 bases, with 17 bases separating them. Germline V gene data show CDR1 as SGHRS and CDR2 as YFSETQ. CDR3 sequence: CASSGPGTESSYEQYV. In nucleotides, the CDR3 is TGCGCCAGCAGCGGACCCGGGACGGAGAGCTCCTACGAGCAGTACGTC.

In its sample, this clonotype was seen a few times. The genes are TRBV5-8 and TRBJ2-5; D is perhaps TRBD1 (6 bases). The germline V gene encodes CDR1 SGHTS and CDR2 YDEGEE. The CDR3 is 16 amino acids. Trimming stripped 5 bases from V and 2 bases from J, with 19 bases between. CDR3 in DNA: TGTGCCAGCAGTCCCCGTGGACAGACAAGTCAAGAGACCCAGTACTTC. This encodes CASSPRGQTSQETQYF. The full variable domain, rest sourced from reference TRBV5-8 and TRBJ2-5, is EAGVTQSPTHLIKTRGQQATLRCSPISGHTSVYWYQQALGLGLQFLLWYDEGEERNRGNFPPRFSGRQFPNYSSELNVNALELEDSALYLCASSPRGQTSQETQYFGPGTRLLVL.

In this sample, this clonotype turned up a few times. This chain connects TRBV5-1 to TRBJ2-7; D is tentatively TRBD1 or TRBD2 (6 bases each). Trimming took off 1 base at V and 1 base at J, with 15 bases between the two ends. Per germline, CDR1 SGHRS and CDR2 YFSETQ. The CDR3 runs to 16 residues. CDR3: CASSLRGQGDSYEQYF. In DNA, the CDR3 is TGCGCCAGCAGCTTGCGGGGGCAGGGAGATTCCTACGAGCAGTACTTC.

This clonotype turned up a few times. The rearrangement uses TRBV7-2 and TRBJ2-3; D possibly corresponds to TRBD1 (6 bases). The ends were cut back, 3 bases at V and 9 bases at J, with 19 bases in the middle. Per germline, CDR1 SGHTA and CDR2 FQGNSA. The CDR3 covers 15 residues. The CDR3 nucleotides are TGTGCCAGCAGCTTGCAATCCAGGTCTACAGGGACGCAGTATTTT. It specifies CASSLQSRSTGTQYF. The full variable domain, completed using reference TRBV7-2 and TRBJ2-3, is GAGVSQSPSNKVTEKGKDVELRCDPISGHTALYWYRQSLGQGLEFLIYFQGNSAPDKSGLPSDRFSAERTGGSVSTLTIQRTQQEDSAVYLCASSLQSRSTGTQYFGPGTRLTVL.

This clonotype has just a few counts. The chain recombines TRBV6-2 or TRBV6-3 with TRBJ2-1, with TRBD2 matching 12 bases. V shed 4 bases and J 1 base; nucleotides not matched to a gene: 14. The CDR3 runs 20 residues. The germline CDR1 and CDR2 sequences are MNHEY and SVGEGT. The CDR3 DNA reads TGTGCCAGCAGTTCAACCCTTCCGGGACTAGCGGGCGGTTCCTACAATGAGCAGTTCTTC. This codes for CASSSTLPGLAGGSYNEQFF.